This TCR beta chain was observed in a study of control samples from healthy donors and cancer patients. The method was immunoSEQ multiplex PCR; TCRdb's version includes in-frame clones alone and lacks a portion of them. The data contain about 110,000 clones, about 80% of them singletons. This TCR derives from a man between 18 and 35 years old in good health. The sequenced sample consisted of blood.

The CDR3 bases are TGTGCCAGTAGTATAGACGCAGGGGGGGGTGAGCAGTTCTTC. Its protein product is CASSIDAGGGEQFF. The chain is built from TRBV19 and TRBJ2-1; perhaps D is TRBD1 or TRBD2 (7 bases each). The CDR3 is 14 amino acids. Germline loops: CDR1 LNHDA, CDR2 SQIVND (reference sequence). The V end lost 0 bases, the J end lost 9 bases, and 12 bases lay between the germline ends.